The 19 T cell receptor beta chains below were found in one sample sequenced in a study of HIV-infected patients and healthy controls. 400 to 550 ng RNA was reverse transcribed with alpha and beta constant-region primers. Separate chain-specific third strand synthesis with multiplexing indices produced the alpha and beta libraries. TCRdb independently ran MiXCR on the 5' RACE reads; one entry per CDR3 protein. The sample contains more than 6,500 distinct CDR3 sequences, roughly 7.4% of which appear only once. Whole blood was used without fractionation, so all unsorted peripheral T cells were included. The material sequenced was blood, taken before antiretroviral therapy. The receptors were sampled from an adult with HIV infection.

By sample fraction, this clonotype is medium-sized (0.01 to 0.1%). The chain couples TRBV3-1 to TRBJ1-1; D unresolved. CDR1 LGHDT and CDR2 YNNKEL come from the germline V gene (reference sequence). CDR3 length: 14 amino acids. Trimming shortened V by 5 bases and J by 1 base, and 11 bases separated the two germline ends. The CDR3 DNA is TGTGCCAGCAGCTCCCTGGGCACGAACACTGAAGCTTTCTTT. Translated, it gives CASSSLGTNTEAFF.

This clonotype was observed a handful of times. The V and J genes are TRBV6-1 and TRBJ1-6, with TRBD1 identical over 7 bases. The J segment lost 6 bases and the V segment lost 6 bases, leaving 11 bases of the junction unmatched. The CDR3 has 16 residues. Germline V lookup: CDR1 MNHNS, CDR2 SASEGT. CDR3 region: CASSRDSLVLNSPLHF. The CDR3 nucleotides read TGTGCCAGCAGCCGGGACAGCCTGGTACTTAATTCACCCCTCCACTTT.

This clonotype showed up just a few times. The rearrangement uses TRBV3-1 and TRBJ1-6; tentative D call: TRBD1 (5 bases). In germline, CDR1 is LGHDT, CDR2 YNNKEL (reference sequence). The V and J ends lost 0 bases and 4 bases respectively, with 7 bases between them. This CDR3 comprises 15 residues. CDR3 sequence reads: CASSQDPGYNSPLHF. The CDR3, as DNA: TGTGCCAGCAGCCAAGATCCAGGGTATAATTCACCCCTCCACTTT.

This clonotype was detected ten times or more. The chain uses TRBV6-5 and TRBJ1-1; D not resolved. V was pared by 8 bases and J by 6 bases, with 16 bases between. Germline loops: CDR1 MNHEY, CDR2 SVGAGI. The CDR3 runs to 13 residues. The CDR3: CASSTVGVSEAFF. CDR3 in DNA: TGTGCCAGCTCCACGGTGGGAGTCTCTGAAGCTTTCTTT.

By share, this clonotype counts as medium-sized. This rearrangement joins TRBV20-1 to TRBJ2-7; 11 nucleotides align to TRBD2. Unmatched junction bases numbered 14, after V lost 3 bases and J lost 7 bases. The CDR3 sequence is 16 residues long. CDR1 DFQATT and CDR2 SNEGSKA come from the germline V gene (reference sequence). The CDR3: CSASPSGGRYTKEQYF. The CDR3 nucleotides are TGCAGTGCTAGCCCTAGCGGGGGGCGCTATACGAAGGAGCAGTACTTC.

This sequence joins TRBV19 and TRBJ2-1; 10 nucleotides align to TRBD2. This CDR3 comprises 13 residues. J was trimmed by 7 bases and V by 9 bases; bases with no gene match: 6. Looked up from germline, CDR1 is LNHDA and CDR2 is SQIVND (reference sequence). CDR3 amino acids: CASRAGGLNEQFF. The CDR3 DNA reads TGTGCCAGCAGAGCGGGGGGGCTTAATGAGCAGTTCTTC.

Judged by abundance, this clonotype is medium-sized. The chain is built from TRBV20-1 and TRBJ2-3; D is tentatively TRBD1 or TRBD2 (5 bases each). V was clipped by 5 bases and J by 4 bases, with 19 bases between them. This CDR3 comprises 15 residues. Germline V gives CDR1 DFQATT, CDR2 SNEGSKA (reference sequence). CDR3 loop: CSAPRPGIGADTQYF. CDR3 bases: TGCAGTGCTCCCCGGCCCGGGATAGGGGCAGATACGCAGTATTTT.

This clonotype was seen ten or more times. The chain combines TRBV28 with TRBJ2-5, with D possibly TRBD1 on 5 matching bases. The V end was cut by 9 bases, the J end by 5 bases, with 13 bases between. The CDR3 length is 12 residues. The germline V gene encodes CDR1 MDHEN and CDR2 SYDVKM. The CDR3 coding sequence is TGTGCCAGTTTCACAGGTTCGGAGACCCAGTACTTC. Amino acid sequence: CASFTGSETQYF.

This clonotype was observed at least ten times. This chain links TRBV7-9 with TRBJ2-3; D perhaps matches TRBD2 (6 bases). Per the germline V gene, CDR1 is SEHNR and CDR2 is FQNEAQ (reference sequence). The germline V and J ends were trimmed by 4 bases and 0 bases, with 14 bases remaining between them. The CDR3 consists of 16 residues. The DNA for the CDR3 is TGTGCCAGCAGCTCCCCAACCGGGACTAGCACAGATACGCAGTATTTT. This sequence encodes CASSSPTGTSTDTQYF.

V and J are TRBV30 and TRBJ1-2; D ambiguous. Between the trimmed V and J ends, which lost 4 bases and 3 bases, there was a span of 9 bases. CDR1 and CDR2 from the germline V gene are GTSNPN and SVGIG (reference sequence). CDR3 length equals 12 residues. CDR3 sequence: CAWNGGDYGYTF. CDR3 sequence (DNA): TGTGCCTGGAACGGCGGAGACTATGGCTACACCTTC.

Judged by abundance, this clonotype is medium-sized (0.01 to 0.1%). The CDR3 DNA sequence: TGCAGGGCCGGGGTCGGCTTGGAGCAGTACTTC. It translates to CRAGVGLEQYF. The genes are TRBV20-1 and TRBJ2-7; tentative D call: TRBD2 (5 bases). Germline CDR1 is DFQATT and CDR2 is SNEGSKA (reference sequence). The CDR3 extends over 11 amino acids.

This clonotype has at least ten counts. The chain is built from TRBV13 and TRBJ1-2, with 8 positions matching TRBD1. V lost 5 bases and J lost 3; bases outside the gene matches: 11. This CDR3 region has 16 residues. CDR1 and CDR2 (germline): PRHDT, FYEKMQ (reference sequence). CDR3 nucleotides: TGTGCCAGCAGCGTACAGGGGGTGGTTCGGGACTATGGCTACACCTTC. Translating it yields CASSVQGVVRDYGYTF.

The DNA of the CDR3 is TGTGCCAGCAGTTATTTAAGCACGGGAGGCTACGAGCAGTACTTC. Amino acid sequence: CASSYLSTGGYEQYF. This chain joins TRBV6-6 and TRBJ2-7; 7 nucleotides align to TRBD2. After removal of 3 bases from V and 3 bases from J, the junction contained 8 bases not matched to a gene. The V gene's germline CDR1 is MNHNY and CDR2 SVGAGI (reference sequence). This CDR3 spans 15 amino acids.

Many counts were recorded for this clonotype. The chain carries TRBV5-1 and TRBJ2-1, with 8 bases matching TRBD2. CDR3 length: 15 amino acids. Germline values: CDR1 SGHRS, CDR2 YFSETQ. J lost 9 bases, V lost 3 bases, and 11 bases had no gene match. In DNA, the CDR3 is TGCGCCAGCAGCTCGGCGCAGCGGGGGCATGGTGAGCAGTTCTTC. This sequence encodes CASSSAQRGHGEQFF.

This clonotype occurred many times. This chain connects TRBV5-6 to TRBJ2-1; no clear D gene. Germline assignment: CDR1 SGHDT and CDR2 YYEEEE. V lost 4 bases, J lost 4 bases, and 3 bases lay in between. The CDR3 loop spans 11 amino acids. As DNA, the CDR3 is TGTGCCAGCAGCGAATACAATGAGCAGTTCTTC. Its translation is CASSEYNEQFF.

This clonotype has at least ten counts. V usage is TRBV20-1 and J usage is TRBJ1-2; 7 positions agree with TRBD1. V was pared by 6 bases and J by 8 bases, with 12 bases of the junction left unmatched. Germline V gene sequence: CDR1 DFQATT, CDR2 SNEGSKA (reference sequence). The CDR3 is 13 residues long. The CDR3 protein is CSAGRGLGFGYTF. The CDR3, as DNA: TGCAGTGCCGGGAGGGGGCTAGGCTTCGGCTACACCTTC.

By share of the sample, this clonotype is medium-sized. This rearrangement joins TRBV2 to TRBJ1-2; maybe TRBD1 (6 bases). Trimming removed 2 bases at V and 4 bases at J, with 11 bases between. Germline V gene sequence: CDR1 SNHLY, CDR2 FYNNEI. This CDR3 is 14 amino acids long. CDR3 in amino acids: CASSETGQGYGYTF. As DNA, the CDR3 is TGTGCCAGCAGTGAAACAGGGCAGGGCTATGGCTACACCTTC. Using reference TRBV2 and TRBJ1-2 for the parts outside the CDR3, the full variable domain is EPEVTQTPSHQVTQMGQEVILRCVPISNHLYFYWYRQILGQKVEFLVSFYNNEISEKSEIFDDQFSVERPDGSNFTLKIRSTKLEDSAMYFCASSETGQGYGYTFGSGTRLTVV.

This clonotype was seen ten or more times. The chain employs TRBV6-6 and TRBJ2-7, with D perhaps given as TRBD1 or TRBD2 (6 bases each). The CDR3 has 15 residues. Germline CDR1 reads MNHNY; CDR2 reads SVGAGI (reference sequence). Trimming removed 10 bases at V and 2 bases at J, with 21 bases between. In nucleotides, the CDR3 is TGTGCCACCCTAGGCTGGGGGGCTTCGACCTACGAGCAGTACTTC. Protein: CATLGWGASTYEQYF.

This clonotype was seen many times. The rearrangement links TRBV29-1 to TRBJ2-5; 9 bases fit TRBD1. The V gene end was trimmed by 6 bases and the J gene end by 0 bases; junction bases not matched to a gene: 8. Germline assignment: CDR1 SQVTM and CDR2 ANQGSEA. The CDR3 runs 15 residues. CDR3 residues: CSVHTGGEDQETQYF. The CDR3 DNA follows: TGCAGCGTCCATACAGGGGGCGAGGACCAAGAGACCCAGTACTTC.